This TCR beta chain comes out of a study of identical twins. TCRdb reprocessed the 5' RACE reads with MiXCR, giving one entry per CDR3 protein. The table records 700,000 or so distinct CDR3 sequences, about 9.4% of them present only once. General study findings and limits: Among beta out-of-frame sequences, excess sharing between twins appeared weaker. Fewer insertions were carried by abundant cord blood beta clonotypes, but none was seen in memory repertoires.

This clonotype was seen only a few times. Its antigen is unidentified. The same sample was also used in a study of yellow fever vaccine responses in identical twins.

The clonotype comes from a woman aged 18-29 years in good health. The sequenced sample consisted of PBMCs.

CDR3 bases: TGTGCCAGCAGCTTCAGCCGGGGGACCTACAATGAGCAGTTCTTC. It encodes CASSFSRGTYNEQFF. The chain is built from TRBV7-9 and TRBJ2-1; weak D call: TRBD2 (6 bases). The CDR3 covers 15 residues. Looked up from germline, CDR1 is SEHNR and CDR2 is FQNEAQ (reference sequence). The germline V and J ends were trimmed by 3 bases and 2 bases, with 11 bases remaining between them. The entire variable domain, with the rest obtained from reference TRBV7-9 and TRBJ2-1, is as follows: DTGVSQNPRHKITKRGQNVTFRCDPISEHNRLYWYRQTLGQGPEFLTYFQNEAQLEKSRLLSDRFSAERPKGSFSTLEIQRTEQGDSAMYLCASSFSRGTYNEQFFGPGTRLTVL.